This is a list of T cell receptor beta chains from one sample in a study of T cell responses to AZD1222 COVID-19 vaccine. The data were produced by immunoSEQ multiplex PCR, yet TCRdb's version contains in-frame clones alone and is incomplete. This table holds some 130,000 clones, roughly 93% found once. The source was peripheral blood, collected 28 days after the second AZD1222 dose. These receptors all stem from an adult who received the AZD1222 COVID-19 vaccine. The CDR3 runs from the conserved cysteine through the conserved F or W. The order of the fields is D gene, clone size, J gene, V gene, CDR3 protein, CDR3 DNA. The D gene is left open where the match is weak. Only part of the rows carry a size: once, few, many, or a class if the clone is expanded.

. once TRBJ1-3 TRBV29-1 CSVAESGNTIYF TGCAGCGTTGCGGAATCTGGAAACACCATATATTTT
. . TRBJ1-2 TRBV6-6 CASSYDTARYTF TGTGCCAGCAGTTACGATACAGCCCGCTACACCTTC
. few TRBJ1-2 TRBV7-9 CASSLDLGRGGYTF TGTGCCAGCAGCTTAGATTTGGGCAGGGGAGGCTACACCTTC
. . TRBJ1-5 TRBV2 CASSENVQPQHF TGTGCCAGCAGTGAAAATGTTCAGCCCCAGCATTTT
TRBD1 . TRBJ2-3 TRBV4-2 CASSQQWTGADTQYF TGTGCCAGCAGCCAACAATGGACAGGGGCAGATACGCAGTATTTT
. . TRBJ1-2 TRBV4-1 CASSPLGSGQNYGYTF TGCGCCAGCAGCCCCCTGGGGAGTGGGCAAAACTATGGCTACACCTTC
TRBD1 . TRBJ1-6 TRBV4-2 CASSQEYRGASPLHF TGTGCCAGCAGCCAAGAGTACAGGGGCGCTTCACCCCTCCACTTT
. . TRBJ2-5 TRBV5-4 CASTLDGVETQYF TGTGCCAGCACCCTAGATGGGGTAGAGACCCAGTACTTC
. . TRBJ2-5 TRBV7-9 CASSLGFGETQYF TGTGCCAGCAGCTTAGGGTTCGGGGAGACCCAGTACTTC
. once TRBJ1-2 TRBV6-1 CASSDRGHRVYGYTF TGTGCCAGCAGTGACCGGGGACACCGAGTCTATGGCTACACCTTC
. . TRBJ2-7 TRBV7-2 CASSLQYGDEQYF TGTGCCAGCAGCTTGCAGTACGGCGACGAGCAGTACTTC
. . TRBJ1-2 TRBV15 CATSRPDSNYGYTF TGTGCCACCAGCAGACCTGACAGTAACTATGGCTACACCTTC
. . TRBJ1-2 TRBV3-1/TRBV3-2 CASSQVAGGSYGYTF TGTGCCAGCAGCCAAGTGGCGGGGGGGAGCTATGGCTACACCTTC
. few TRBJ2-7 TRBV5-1 CASSLPDKNYEQYF TGCGCCAGCAGCCTACCGGACAAGAACTACGAGCAGTACTTC
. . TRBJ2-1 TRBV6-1 CASSGPGRGSYNEQFF TGTGCCAGCAGTGGACCAGGGCGAGGCTCCTACAATGAGCAGTTCTTC
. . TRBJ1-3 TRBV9 CASSVSDPGSGNTIYF TGTGCCAGCAGCGTGAGTGACCCCGGCTCTGGAAACACCATATATTTT
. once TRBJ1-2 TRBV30 CALGVSRPRPNYGYTF TGTGCCCTGGGTGTAAGCAGACCAAGACCTAACTATGGCTACACCTTC
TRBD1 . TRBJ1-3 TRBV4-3 CASSHGTGTPPSSGNTIYF TGCGCCAGCAGCCACGGGACAGGGACCCCACCTTCTTCTGGAAACACCATATATTTT
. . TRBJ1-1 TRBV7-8 CASSLFVNTEAFF TGTGCCAGCAGCTTATTCGTGAACACTGAAGCTTTCTTT
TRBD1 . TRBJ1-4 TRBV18 CASSPDRGLEKLFF TGTGCCAGCTCACCGGACAGGGGATTGGAAAAACTGTTTTTT
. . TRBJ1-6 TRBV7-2 CASSLEAPRPLHF TGTGCCAGCAGCTTAGAAGCCCCGCGACCCCTCCACTTT
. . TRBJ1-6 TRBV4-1 CASSQGGTSPLHF TGCGCCAGCAGCCAAGGGGGGACTTCACCCCTCCACTTT
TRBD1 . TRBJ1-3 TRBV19 CASSRDSSGNTIYF TGTGCCAGTAGTAGGGACAGCTCTGGAAACACCATATATTTT
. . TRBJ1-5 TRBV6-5 CASSPQGARRPQHF TGTGCCAGCAGCCCCCAGGGAGCGCGACGGCCCCAGCATTTT
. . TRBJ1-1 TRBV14 CASSQATDTEAFF TGTGCCAGCAGCCAAGCGACAGACACTGAAGCTTTCTTT
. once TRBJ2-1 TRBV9 CASSVVRGEQFF TGTGCCAGCAGCGTAGTCCGGGGTGAGCAGTTCTTC
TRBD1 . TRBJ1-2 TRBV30 CAWSATTGAGGYTF TGTGCCTGGAGTGCGACGACAGGGGCTGGTGGCTACACCTTC
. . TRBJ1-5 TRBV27 CASSLLGGDQPQHF TGTGCCAGCAGTTTATTGGGAGGGGACCAGCCCCAGCATTTT
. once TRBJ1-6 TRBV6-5 CASSYLGPQGNSPLHF TGTGCCAGCAGTTACTTAGGGCCCCAAGGGAATTCACCCCTCCACTTT
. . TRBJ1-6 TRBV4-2 CASSQVAGTNNSPLHF TGTGCCAGCAGCCAAGTAGCGGGGACGAATAATTCACCCCTCCACTTT
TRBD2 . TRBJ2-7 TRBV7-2 CASSPQRGIYEQYF TGTGCCAGCAGCCCTCAGCGGGGTATCTACGAGCAGTACTTC
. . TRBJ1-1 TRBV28 CASSYRPNTEAFF TGTGCCAGCAGTTACCGGCCAAACACTGAAGCTTTCTTT
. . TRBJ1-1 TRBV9 CASSVRPLLMGTEAFF TGTGCCAGCAGCGTACGCCCCCTCTTGATGGGCACTGAAGCTTTCTTT
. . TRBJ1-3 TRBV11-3 CASSLVGLVGSGNTIYF TGTGCCAGCAGCTTAGTCGGGCTTGTTGGTTCTGGAAACACCATATATTTT
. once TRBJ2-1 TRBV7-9 CASSLAQSLYGEQFF TGTGCCAGCAGCTTAGCCCAATCCCTATATGGTGAGCAGTTCTTC
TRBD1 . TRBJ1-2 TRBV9 CASSVVPSGQGARGYTF TGTGCCAGCAGCGTAGTTCCGTCGGGACAGGGGGCGCGTGGCTACACCTTC